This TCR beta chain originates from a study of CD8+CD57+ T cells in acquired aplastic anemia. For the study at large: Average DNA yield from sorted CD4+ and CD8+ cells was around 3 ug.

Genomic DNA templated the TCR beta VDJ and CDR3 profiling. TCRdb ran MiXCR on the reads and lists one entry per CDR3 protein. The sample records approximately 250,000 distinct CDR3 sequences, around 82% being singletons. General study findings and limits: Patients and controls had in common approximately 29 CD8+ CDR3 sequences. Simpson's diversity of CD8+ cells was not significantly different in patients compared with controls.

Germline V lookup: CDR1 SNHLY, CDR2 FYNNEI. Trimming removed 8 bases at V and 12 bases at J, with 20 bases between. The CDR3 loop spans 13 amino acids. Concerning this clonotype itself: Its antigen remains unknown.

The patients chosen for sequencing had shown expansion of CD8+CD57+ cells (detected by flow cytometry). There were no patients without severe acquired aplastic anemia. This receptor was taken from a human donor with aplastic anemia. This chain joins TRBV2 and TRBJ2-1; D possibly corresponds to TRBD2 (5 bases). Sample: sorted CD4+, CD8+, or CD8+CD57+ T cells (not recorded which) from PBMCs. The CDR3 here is CASGAGVTGGQFF. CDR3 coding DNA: TGTGCCAGCGGCGCCGGGGTTACGGGTGGGCAGTTCTTC.